The 20 T cell receptor beta chains below were found in one sample sequenced in a study of blood T cells in healthy people across ages. The use of a sample-barcoded 5' primer and a J-beta primer mix characterized a second PCR of roughly 6 to 11 cycles. TCRdb independently ran MiXCR on the 5' RACE reads; one entry per CDR3 protein. The table lists roughly 800,000 distinct CDR3 sequences, roughly 64% of them singletons. Sequencing was done on a sample of blood. All receptors come from a man aged 25 to 40 in good health.

This clonotype has only a few counts. The J gene is TRBJ2-1, the V gene TRBV30, with 7 bases matching TRBD2. CDR3 length equals 15 residues. V lost 1 base, J lost 8 bases, and 11 bases stayed unmatched. Per the germline V gene, CDR1 is GTSNPN and CDR2 is SVGIG (reference sequence). CDR3 DNA sequence: TGTGCCTGGAGTGAGGGCGGGGGATTGGAGGATGAGCAGTTCTTC. This codes for CAWSEGGGLEDEQFF.

In its sample, this clonotype was seen a few times. The chain combines TRBV5-1 with TRBJ2-4; D is unclear. Germline V gives CDR1 SGHRS, CDR2 YFSETQ. The CDR3 runs 12 residues. The V end lost 4 bases, the J end lost 13 bases, and 15 bases lay between the germline ends. The CDR3 nucleotides read TGCGCCAGCAGCCTGGGGAATGGGTTACAGTACTTC. It encodes CASSLGNGLQYF. The full variable domain, rest sourced from reference TRBV5-1 and TRBJ2-4, is KAGVTQTPRYLIKTRGQQVTLSCSPISGHRSVSWYQQTPGQGLQFLFEYFSETQRNKGNFPGRFSGRQFSNSRSEMNVSTLELGDSALYLCASSLGNGLQYFGAGTRLSVL.

This chain joins TRBV12-3 or TRBV12-4 and TRBJ2-7; D possibly corresponds to TRBD1 (6 bases). The V and J ends lost 6 bases and 2 bases respectively, with 11 bases between them. The CDR3 loop spans 13 amino acids. DNA for the CDR3: TGTGCCAGCAGGTTGACAGGTACCTACGAGCAGTACTTC. It codes for CASRLTGTYEQYF.

The chain combines TRBV28 with TRBJ2-7, with 7 bases fitting TRBD2. The DNA end lines up better with TRBJ2-5; the J call may be wrong. Per the germline V gene, CDR1 is MDHEN and CDR2 is SYDVKM. The CDR3 runs 17 residues. The CDR3 protein is CASSRAGQPRHQETQYF. The CDR3 DNA reads TGTGCCAGCAGTCGAGCGGGGCAACCACGACACCAAGAGACCCAGTACTTC.

V is TRBV20-1 and J is TRBJ2-7, with 9 bases matching TRBD2. The ends lost 5 bases at V and 4 bases at J; junction bases unmatched: 9. The CDR3 covers 14 residues. Germline CDR1 and CDR2: DFQATT and SNEGSKA (reference sequence). The CDR3: CSASTSGGKYEQYF. CDR3 nucleotides: TGCAGTGCTTCAACAAGCGGGGGGAAGTACGAGCAGTACTTC.

In DNA, the CDR3 is TGTGCCAGCAGCTTCACAGGGCACGGGAACTATGGCTACACCTTC. This gives the protein CASSFTGHGNYGYTF. This rearrangement joins TRBV6-5 to TRBJ1-2, with D possibly TRBD1 on 6 matching bases. The CDR3 totals 15 residues. Per germline, CDR1 MNHEY and CDR2 SVGAGI. V was cut by 6 bases and J by 2 bases, with 16 bases left in between.

V and J are TRBV2 and TRBJ2-3, with D possibly being TRBD1 or TRBD2 (7 bases each). V was trimmed by 11 bases and J by 1 base, leaving 13 bases between them. The germline V gene encodes CDR1 SNHLY and CDR2 FYNNEI. This CDR3 has 13 amino acids. DNA for the CDR3: TGTGCCGGCCAGGGGGGGGGCACAGATACGCAGTATTTT. Translated: CAGQGGGTDTQYF.

This chain connects TRBV9 to TRBJ2-7, with 13 bases that match TRBD2. Judging by the DNA end, TRBJ2-5 fits better; the J call may be wrong. The CDR3 is 16 residues long. The germline gives CDR1 SGDLS, CDR2 YYNGEE. CDR3 residues: CASSAGTSGVGETQYF. In DNA form, the CDR3 reads TGTGCCAGCAGCGCCGGGACTAGCGGGGTAGGAGAGACCCAGTACTTC.

CDR3 bases: TGTGCCAGCAGCTCCGTGGGAGGGGATAACCTGTACGAGCAGTACTTC. It codes for CASSSVGGDNLYEQYF. This rearrangement joins TRBV5-4 to TRBJ2-7; 7 nucleotides match TRBD2. This CDR3 has 16 residues. J was trimmed by 4 bases and V by 3 bases; bases with no gene match: 13. CDR1 is SGHNT and CDR2 is YYREEE in the germline V gene (reference sequence).

The V and J genes are TRBV29-1 and TRBJ1-1; possibly TRBD1 for D (5 bases). The V gene's germline CDR1 is SQVTM and CDR2 ANQGSEA. The V gene lost 4 bases and the J gene lost 11 bases, with 11 bases spanning the gap. This CDR3 is built from 10 residues. CDR3 in DNA: TGCAGCGTTGTGGGGGGTAGGGCTTTCTTT. Protein sequence: CSVVGGRAFF.

This chain connects TRBV4-1 to TRBJ2-7; 8 nucleotides line up with TRBD2. The CDR3 extends over 15 amino acids. In germline, CDR1 is MGHRA, CDR2 YSYEKL. Germline trimming cut 2 bases from V and 2 bases from J; bases unmatched to any gene: 5. Here the CDR3 reads CASSQLAGTPYEQYF. The CDR3 bases are TGCGCCAGCAGCCAATTAGCGGGAACCCCCTACGAGCAGTACTTC.

The table lists this clonotype with a few counts. The chain recombines TRBV7-2 with TRBJ2-1; D is ambiguous. Trimming removed 4 bases at V and 7 bases at J, with 11 bases between. CDR1 and CDR2 from the germline V gene are SGHTA and FQGNSA. The CDR3 loop spans 13 amino acids. CDR3 sequence reads: CASSSGRSNEQFF. The CDR3 nucleotides are TGTGCCAGCAGCTCAGGACGATCAAATGAGCAGTTCTTC. The complete variable domain, with remaining parts taken from reference TRBV7-2 and TRBJ2-1, reads GAGVSQSPSNKVTEKGKDVELRCDPISGHTALYWYRQSLGQGLEFLIYFQGNSAPDKSGLPSDRFSAERTGGSVSTLTIQRTQQEDSAVYLCASSSGRSNEQFFGPGTRLTVL.

This clonotype was observed a few times. The chain couples TRBV12-3 or TRBV12-4 to TRBJ2-1; 9 bases fit TRBD2. The CDR3 sequence is 13 residues long. Unmatched junction bases numbered 8, after V lost 7 bases and J lost 10 bases. DNA for the CDR3: TGTGCCAGCACGTTGCGCGGGGGGGCAGAGCAGTTCTTC. Its protein product is CASTLRGGAEQFF.

The sample holds many counts of this clonotype. The chain is built from TRBV6-6 and TRBJ2-1, with D hard to call. This CDR3 is 12 amino acids long. Germline assignment: CDR1 MNHNY and CDR2 SVGAGI (reference sequence). V gave up 6 bases and J gave up 10 bases, with 13 bases separating them. CDR3 nucleotide sequence: TGTGCCAGCAGCTTCCTCGCCAGCGAGCAGTTCTTC. Residues: CASSFLASEQFF.

In the case of this clonotype: Given a much more abundant clone one base away, this may be a read error. The chain recombines TRBV6-1 with TRBJ2-7; no clear D gene. There are 12 residues in the CDR3. Germline values: CDR1 MNHNS, CDR2 SASEGT. Trimming took off 7 bases at V and 4 bases at J, with 11 bases between the two ends. The CDR3 sequence is CASMLVGYEQYF. The CDR3 coding sequence is TGTGCCAGCATGCTGGTGGGGTACGAGCAGTACTTC.

The J gene is TRBJ2-7, the V gene TRBV20-1, with D perhaps matching TRBD2 (7 bases). Trimming cost V 3 bases and J 1 base, with 16 bases left between them. CDR1 DFQATT and CDR2 SNEGSKA come from the germline V gene (reference sequence). The CDR3 spans 15 residues. The CDR3 protein is CSASGGAGQSYEQYF. CDR3 in DNA: TGCAGTGCTAGTGGGGGGGCGGGACAATCCTACGAGCAGTACTTC.

This chain's CDR3 is CSAQGQIYEQYF. CDR3 nucleotides: TGCAGTGCTCAGGGACAGATCTACGAGCAGTACTTC. The gene calls are TRBV20-1 and TRBJ2-4, with TRBD1 matching 7 bases. Gene TRBJ2-7 matches the end of the DNA better, so the J call may be wrong. The CDR3 runs to 12 residues. Germline assignment: CDR1 DFQATT and CDR2 SNEGSKA (reference sequence).

This clonotype has a handful of counts. The chain uses TRBV12-3 or TRBV12-4 and TRBJ2-3; D is undetermined. Between the trimmed V and J ends, which lost 6 bases and 6 bases, there was a span of 13 bases. The CDR3 runs 13 residues. The CDR3 DNA follows: TGTGCCAGCAGATATACCCCATCGGATACGCAGTATTTT. This gives the protein CASRYTPSDTQYF.

This chain links TRBV18 with TRBJ2-4; 8 nucleotides match TRBD2. V dropped 6 bases and J dropped 4; count of bases not matched to a gene: 17. Germline loops: CDR1 KGHSH, CDR2 LQKENI. The CDR3 contains 18 residues. In DNA, the CDR3 is TGTGCCAGCTCTCCCCTCGGAGTACTAGCGGCCACGAAAAACATTCAGTACTTC. Encoded protein: CASSPLGVLAATKNIQYF.

V is TRBV25-1 and J is TRBJ2-5; 7 nucleotides line up with TRBD1. Germline assignment: CDR1 MGHDK and CDR2 SYGVNS. V was clipped by 5 bases and J by 2 bases; unmatched bases: 8. CDR3 length equals 15 residues. CDR3 amino acids: CASSKKQGLQETQYF. The CDR3 DNA reads TGTGCCAGCAGTAAAAAACAGGGGCTGCAAGAGACCCAGTACTTC.